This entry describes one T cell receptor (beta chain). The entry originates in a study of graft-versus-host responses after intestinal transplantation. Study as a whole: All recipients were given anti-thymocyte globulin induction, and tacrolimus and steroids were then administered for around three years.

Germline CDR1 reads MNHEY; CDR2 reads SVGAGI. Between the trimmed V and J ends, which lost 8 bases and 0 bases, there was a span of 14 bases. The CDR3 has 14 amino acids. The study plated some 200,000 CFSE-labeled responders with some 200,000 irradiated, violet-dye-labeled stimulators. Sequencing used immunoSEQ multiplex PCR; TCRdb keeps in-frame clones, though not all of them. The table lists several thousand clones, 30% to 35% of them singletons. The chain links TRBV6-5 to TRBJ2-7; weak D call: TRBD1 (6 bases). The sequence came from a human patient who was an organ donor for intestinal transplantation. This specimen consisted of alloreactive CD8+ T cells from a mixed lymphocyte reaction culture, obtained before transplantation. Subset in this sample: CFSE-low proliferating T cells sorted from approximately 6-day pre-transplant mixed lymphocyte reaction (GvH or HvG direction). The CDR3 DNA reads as TGTGCCAGCTCCCAGGGGCAACTCTCCTACGAGCAGTACTTC. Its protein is CASSQGQLSYEQYF.